This TCR beta chain was obtained from a study of blood T cells in healthy people across ages. Germline-derived CDR1 and CDR2 are MNHEY and SVGEGT. The CDR3 consists of 14 residues. V gave up 7 bases and J gave up 3 bases; unmatched junction bases: 4. Primers used in a second PCR of about 7 to 12 cycles were a sample-barcoded 5' primer and a J-beta primer mix. From the 5' RACE reads, TCRdb called clonotypes with MiXCR, one entry per CDR3 protein. Of some 860,000 distinct CDR3 sequences listed, around three fifths are singletons. On this clonotype itself: Antigen: not known.

Findings of the study overall: There were more naive CD4+ cells and higher diversity in long-lived donors than in aged donors.

The sample comprised blood. The clonotype comes from a man aged 35-49 years in good health. The chain carries TRBV6-2 or TRBV6-3 and TRBJ2-3; 10 bases are a match to TRBD1. The CDR3 coding sequence is TGTGCCAGCACATGGGACAGGGGAACAGATACGCAGTATTTT. Protein product: CASTWDRGTDTQYF.